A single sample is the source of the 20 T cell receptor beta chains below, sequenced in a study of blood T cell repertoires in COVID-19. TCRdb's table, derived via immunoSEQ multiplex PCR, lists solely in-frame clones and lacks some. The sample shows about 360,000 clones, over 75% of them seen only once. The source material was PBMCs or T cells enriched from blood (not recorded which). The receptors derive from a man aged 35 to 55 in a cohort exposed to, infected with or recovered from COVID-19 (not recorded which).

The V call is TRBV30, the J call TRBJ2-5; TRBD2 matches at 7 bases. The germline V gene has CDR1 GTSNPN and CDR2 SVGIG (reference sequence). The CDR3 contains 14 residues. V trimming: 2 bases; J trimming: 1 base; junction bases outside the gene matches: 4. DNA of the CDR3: TGTGCCTGGAGTTACGGGAGGATCCAAGAGACCCAGTACTTC. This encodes CAWSYGRIQETQYF.

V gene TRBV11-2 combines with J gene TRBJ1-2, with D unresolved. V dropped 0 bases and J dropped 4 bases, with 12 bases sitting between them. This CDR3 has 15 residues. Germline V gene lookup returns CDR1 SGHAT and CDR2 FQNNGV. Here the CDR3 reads CASSLDSRAAYGYTF. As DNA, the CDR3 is TGTGCCAGCAGCTTAGATTCGAGGGCGGCCTATGGCTACACCTTC.

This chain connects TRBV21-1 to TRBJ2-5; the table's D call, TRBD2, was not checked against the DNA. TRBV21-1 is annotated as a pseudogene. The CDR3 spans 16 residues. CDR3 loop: CASSKGLACLGETQYF. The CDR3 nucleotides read TGTGCCAGCAGCAAAGGGCTAGCGTGCCTAGGGGAGACCCAGTACTTC.

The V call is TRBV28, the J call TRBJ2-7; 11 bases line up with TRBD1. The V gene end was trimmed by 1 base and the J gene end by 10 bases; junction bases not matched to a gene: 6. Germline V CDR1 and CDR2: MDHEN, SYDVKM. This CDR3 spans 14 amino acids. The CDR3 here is CASSLLRDRGFQYF. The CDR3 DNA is TGTGCCAGCAGTTTATTACGGGACAGGGGGTTCCAGTACTTC.

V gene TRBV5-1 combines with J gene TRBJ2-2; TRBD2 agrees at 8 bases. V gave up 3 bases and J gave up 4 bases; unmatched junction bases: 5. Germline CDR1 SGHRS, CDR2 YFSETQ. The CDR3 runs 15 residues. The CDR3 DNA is TGCGCCAGCAGCTCCCAAAGCGGGGGCACCGGGGAGCTGTTTTTT. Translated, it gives CASSSQSGGTGELFF.

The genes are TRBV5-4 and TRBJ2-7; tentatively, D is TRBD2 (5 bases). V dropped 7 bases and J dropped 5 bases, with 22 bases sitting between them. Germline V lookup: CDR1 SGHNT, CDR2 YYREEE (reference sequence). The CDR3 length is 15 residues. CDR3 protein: CASRRFGEKWHEQYF. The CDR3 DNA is TGTGCCAGCCGCCGGTTCGGGGAGAAGTGGCACGAGCAGTACTTC.

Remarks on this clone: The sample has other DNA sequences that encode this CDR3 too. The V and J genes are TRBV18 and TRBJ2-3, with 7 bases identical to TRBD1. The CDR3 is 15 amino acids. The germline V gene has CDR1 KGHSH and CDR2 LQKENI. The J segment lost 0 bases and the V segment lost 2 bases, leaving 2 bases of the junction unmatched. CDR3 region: CASSPRQGSTDTQYF. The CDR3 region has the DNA TGTGCCAGCTCACCAAGACAGGGTAGCACAGATACGCAGTATTTT.

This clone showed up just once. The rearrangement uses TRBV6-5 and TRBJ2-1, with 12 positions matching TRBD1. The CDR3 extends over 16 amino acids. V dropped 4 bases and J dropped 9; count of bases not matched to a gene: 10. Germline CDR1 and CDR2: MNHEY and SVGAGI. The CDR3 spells CASSSPRDRGRTEQFF. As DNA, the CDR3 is TGTGCCAGCAGTTCCCCCCGGGACAGGGGGCGTACTGAGCAGTTCTTC.

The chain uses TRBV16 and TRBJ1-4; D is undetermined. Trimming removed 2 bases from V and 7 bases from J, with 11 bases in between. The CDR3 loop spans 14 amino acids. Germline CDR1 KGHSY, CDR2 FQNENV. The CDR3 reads CASSQRAAGEKLFF. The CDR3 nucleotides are TGTGCCAGCAGCCAAAGGGCCGCGGGTGAAAAACTGTTTTTT.

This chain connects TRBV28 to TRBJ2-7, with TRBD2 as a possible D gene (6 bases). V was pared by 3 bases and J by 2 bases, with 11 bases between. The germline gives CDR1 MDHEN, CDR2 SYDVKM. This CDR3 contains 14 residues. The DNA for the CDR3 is TGTGCCAGCAGTTTGCCGGGGAGGCCCTACGAGCAGTACTTC. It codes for CASSLPGRPYEQYF.

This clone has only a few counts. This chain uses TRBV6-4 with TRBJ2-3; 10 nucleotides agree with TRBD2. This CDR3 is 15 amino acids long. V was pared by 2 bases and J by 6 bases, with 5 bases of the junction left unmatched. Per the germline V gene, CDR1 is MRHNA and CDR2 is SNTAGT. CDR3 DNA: TGTGCCAGCAGTGACGTTAGCGGGAGGATGGATACGCAGTATTTT. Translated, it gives CASSDVSGRMDTQYF.

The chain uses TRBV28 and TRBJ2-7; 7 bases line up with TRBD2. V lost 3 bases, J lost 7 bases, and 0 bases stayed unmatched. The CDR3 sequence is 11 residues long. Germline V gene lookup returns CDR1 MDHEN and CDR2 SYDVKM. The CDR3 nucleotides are TGTGCCAGCAGTTTGGGAGGGGAGCAGTACTTC. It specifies CASSLGGEQYF.

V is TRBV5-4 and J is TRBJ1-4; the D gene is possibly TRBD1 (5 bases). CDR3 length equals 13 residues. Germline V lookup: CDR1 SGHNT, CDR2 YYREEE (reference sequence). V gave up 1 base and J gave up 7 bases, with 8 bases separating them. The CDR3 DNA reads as TGTGCCAGCAGCTTGAAAGGGGTTGAAAAACTGTTTTTT. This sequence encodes CASSLKGVEKLFF.

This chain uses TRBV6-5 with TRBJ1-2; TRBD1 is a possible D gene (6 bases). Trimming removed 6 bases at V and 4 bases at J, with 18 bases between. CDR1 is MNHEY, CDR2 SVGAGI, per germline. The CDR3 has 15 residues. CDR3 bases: TGTGCCAGCAGGAAACAGGGTAATGGTCCCTATGGCTACACCTTC. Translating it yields CASRKQGNGPYGYTF.

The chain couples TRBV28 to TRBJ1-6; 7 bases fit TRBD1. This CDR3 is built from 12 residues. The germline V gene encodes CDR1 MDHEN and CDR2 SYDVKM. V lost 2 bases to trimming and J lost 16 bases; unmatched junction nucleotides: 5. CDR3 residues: CASSLLGQPLHF. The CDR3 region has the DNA TGTGCCAGCAGTTTACTGGGACAGCCGCTCCACTTT.

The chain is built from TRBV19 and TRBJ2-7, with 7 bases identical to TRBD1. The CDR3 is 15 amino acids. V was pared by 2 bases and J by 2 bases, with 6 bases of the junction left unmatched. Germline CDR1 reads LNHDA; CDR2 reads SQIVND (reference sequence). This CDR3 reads CASSIRTGDTYEQYF. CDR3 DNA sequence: TGTGCCAGTAGTATACGAACAGGGGATACCTACGAGCAGTACTTC.

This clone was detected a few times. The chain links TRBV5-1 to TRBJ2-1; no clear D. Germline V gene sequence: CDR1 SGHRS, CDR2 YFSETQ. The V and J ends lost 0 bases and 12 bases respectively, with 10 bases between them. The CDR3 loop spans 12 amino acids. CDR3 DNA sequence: TGCGCCAGCAGCTTGGATACGCAGTTGCAGTTCTTC. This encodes CASSLDTQLQFF.

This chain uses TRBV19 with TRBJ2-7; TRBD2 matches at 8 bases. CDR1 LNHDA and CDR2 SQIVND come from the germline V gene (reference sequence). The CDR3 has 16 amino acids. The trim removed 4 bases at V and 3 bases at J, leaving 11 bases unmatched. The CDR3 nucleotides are TGTGCCAGTAGTACCCCAAGCGGGAGAGGGGTCTACGAGCAGTACTTC. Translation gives CASSTPSGRGVYEQYF.

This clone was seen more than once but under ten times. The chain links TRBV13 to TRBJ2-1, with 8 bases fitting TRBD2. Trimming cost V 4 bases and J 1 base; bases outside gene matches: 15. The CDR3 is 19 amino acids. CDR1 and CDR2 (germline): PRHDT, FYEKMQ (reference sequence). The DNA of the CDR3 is TGTGCCAGCAGCTCCCAAGCCGAGCGGGAGACATCGTCCTACAATGAGCAGTTCTTC. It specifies CASSSQAERETSSYNEQFF.

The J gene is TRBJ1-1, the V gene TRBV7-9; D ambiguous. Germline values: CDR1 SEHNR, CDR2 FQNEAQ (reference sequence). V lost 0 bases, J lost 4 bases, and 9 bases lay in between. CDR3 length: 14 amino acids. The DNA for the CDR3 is TGTGCCAGCAGCTTAGCGAGTGGTATCACTGAAGCTTTCTTT. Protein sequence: CASSLASGITEAFF.